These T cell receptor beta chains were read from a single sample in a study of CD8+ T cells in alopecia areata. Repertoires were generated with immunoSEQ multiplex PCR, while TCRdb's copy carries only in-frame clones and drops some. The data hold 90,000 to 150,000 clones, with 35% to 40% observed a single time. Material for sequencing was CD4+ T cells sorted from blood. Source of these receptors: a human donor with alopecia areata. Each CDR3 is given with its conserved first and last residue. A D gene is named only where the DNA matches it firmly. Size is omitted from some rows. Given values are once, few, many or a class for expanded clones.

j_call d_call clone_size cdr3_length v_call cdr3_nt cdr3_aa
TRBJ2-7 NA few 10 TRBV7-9 TGTGCCAGCGGCACCTACGAGCAGTACTTC CASGTYEQYF
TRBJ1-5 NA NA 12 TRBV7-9 TGTGCCAGCAGCTTAGGCGTACAGCCCCAGCATTTT CASSLGVQPQHF
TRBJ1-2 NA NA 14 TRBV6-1 TGTGCCAGCAGTGAAGGCCAAATAGGCTATGGCTACACCTTC CASSEGQIGYGYTF
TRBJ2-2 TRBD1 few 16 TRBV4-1 TGCGCCAGCAGCCAAGTTATGACAGGGGCGACCGGGGAGCTGTTTTTT CASSQVMTGATGELFF
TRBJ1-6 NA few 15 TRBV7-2 TGTGCCAGCGTATTAGGGGGTTCCTATAATTCACCCCTCCACTTT CASVLGGSYNSPLHF
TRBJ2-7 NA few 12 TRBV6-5 TGTGCCAGCAGTTACTCAGGGGGGACACCAGTCTTC CASSYSGGTPVF
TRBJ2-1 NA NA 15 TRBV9 TGTGCCAGCAGCGTAGCGGGAAGGGGAAGGAATGAGCAGTTCTTC CASSVAGRGRNEQFF
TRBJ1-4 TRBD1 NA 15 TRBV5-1 TGCGCCAGCAGCTTGACGCCAGGGGGCGAAGAAAAACTGTTTTTT CASSLTPGGEEKLFF
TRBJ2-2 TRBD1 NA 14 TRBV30 TGTGCCTGGAAACGGGACAGGGTCACCGGGGAGCTGTTTTTT CAWKRDRVTGELFF
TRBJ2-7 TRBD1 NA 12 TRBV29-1 TGCAGCGTTAGGCAGGGGGCGCACGAGCAGTACTTC CSVRQGAHEQYF
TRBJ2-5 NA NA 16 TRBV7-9 TGTGCCAGCAGCCTAGGGGACGGACGGGACCAAGAGACCCAGTACTTC CASSLGDGRDQETQYF
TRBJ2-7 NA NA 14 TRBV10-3 TGTGCCATCAGTGAGTCCACAGTCTCCTACGAGCAGTACTTC CAISESTVSYEQYF